This T cell receptor beta chain was captured in a study of blood T cell repertoires in COVID-19. Whole-study context: The analysed material was cDNA or gDNA that came from T cells, B-cell-depleted T cells, or PBMCs.

Study processing details: Cell counts per sample came from amplifying reference gene primers. This table comes from immunoSEQ multiplex PCR, and its TCRdb copy is limited to in-frame clones, with some not included. That table gives V, J and clone size, and the DNA gave D and trimming. The sample shows tens of thousands of clones, approximately 84% of them seen only once. CDR1 is SGHAT, CDR2 FQNNGV, per germline. The CDR3 consists of 15 residues. The V and J ends lost 2 bases and 5 bases respectively, with 15 bases between them. The chain carries TRBV11-2 and TRBJ2-5, with D perhaps TRBD2 (6 bases). The specimen was peripheral blood. This receptor was taken from a man in his 70s with acute or convalescent COVID-19. The CDR3 nucleotides read TGTGCCAGCAGCTTACGCCCGGGGGAGCGGGAGACCCAGTACTTC. This codes for CASSLRPGERETQYF.